This TCR beta chain was sequenced for a study of T cells in Graves' hyperthyroidism and ophthalmopathy. The CDR3 regions of TCR beta were amplified from RNA transcripts. HTBI primers drove first-round RT-PCR of the TCR CDR3. Each CDR3 protein gets one entry after TCRdb re-called the multiplex PCR reads with MiXCR. The sample has around 290,000 distinct CDR3 sequences; about an eighth are singletons. At least ten counts were recorded for this clonotype. Specimen: blood. The clonotype originates from a woman in her thirties with Graves' hyperthyroidism that later progressed to Graves' ophthalmopathy.

The CDR3 DNA reads as TGTGCCAGCAGTCAAAGGGGGGGCGGCGAGCAGTACTTC. It encodes CASSQRGGGEQYF. The chain carries TRBV28 and TRBJ2-7, with D perhaps matching TRBD2 (7 bases). CDR3 length: 13 amino acids. CDR1 MDHEN and CDR2 SYDVKM come from the germline V gene. V lost 5 bases and J 6 bases, leaving 14 bases between the germline ends.